This T cell receptor (beta chain) was documented in a study of blood T cell repertoires in COVID-19. For the study at large: Acute and convalescent COVID-19 specimens originated in the United States, Italy and Spain. In each case, the material was cDNA or gDNA derived from T cells, B-cell-depleted T cells, or PBMCs.

The J segment lost 4 bases and the V segment lost 3 bases, leaving 12 bases of the junction unmatched. Germline V gene data show CDR1 as SGHVS and CDR2 as FNYEAQ. There are 19 residues in the CDR3. This table comes from immunoSEQ multiplex PCR, and its TCRdb copy is limited to in-frame clones, with some not included. The data show about 71,000 clones, about 88% seen once. The clonotype comes from a man in his fifties or sixties with active COVID-19. This chain links TRBV7-6 with TRBJ2-3, with 14 bases that match TRBD2. The specimen was peripheral blood. CDR3 sequence: CASSFQTSGGGKVADTQYF. The DNA of the CDR3 is TGTGCCAGCAGCTTCCAGACTAGCGGGGGGGGAAAGGTTGCAGATACGCAGTATTTT. The complete variable domain, with remaining parts taken from reference TRBV7-6 and TRBJ2-3, reads GAGVSQSPRYKVTKRGQDVALRCDPISGHVSLYWYRQALGQGPEFLTYFNYEAQQDKSGLPNDRFSAERPEGSISTLTIQRTEQRDSAMYRCASSFQTSGGGKVADTQYFGPGTRLTVL.